The text below deals with one TCR beta chain. Its antigen remains unknown. Repertoires were generated with immunoSEQ multiplex PCR, while TCRdb's copy carries only in-frame clones and drops some. This sample has 400,000 to 550,000 clones, with around 79% found just once. This sample is part of a study of shared clonotypes between healthy human individuals. In the study overall: The composition of the donors was a couple of women and a few men aged 18 to 49. Study-wide results and limits: Limitation of the genetic and exposure-history diversity represented came from the few donors.

Per germline, CDR1 SNHLY and CDR2 FYNNEI. J was trimmed by 2 bases and V by 6 bases; bases with no gene match: 4. This CDR3 contains 14 residues. Unsorted material relied on approximately 89 million PBMCs as the source of genomic DNA. The chain uses TRBV2 and TRBJ1-5; 7 bases match TRBD1. Sequenced input: PBMCs. The sequence derives from a woman in her forties in good health. Some clones in this sample may be carry-over from other donors' samples. CDR3 residues: CASSGDSRNQPQHF. The CDR3 coding sequence is TGTGCCAGCAGCGGGGACAGCCGCAATCAGCCCCAGCATTTT.